The table lists the clone carrying this TCR beta chain with a few counts. Its antigen is unknown. This specimen belongs to a study of blood T cells in healthy people across ages. Study-wide points: With unsorted PBMCs, a conclusive comparison of naive versus antigen-experienced cells was not possible.

The second PCR ran roughly 6 to 11 cycles with a sample-barcoded 5' primer and J-beta primers. A single record per CDR3 protein comes from TCRdb applying MiXCR to the 5' RACE reads. The sample includes about 780,000 distinct CDR3 sequences, around 50% of them seen just once. Isolation recovered at least 6 million PBMCs from every sample. The sample comprised blood. This TCR was sampled from an elderly man in good health.

CDR3 residues: CSVARATRGETQYF. The CDR3, as DNA: TGCAGCGTTGCTCGAGCTACCCGGGGGGAGACCCAGTACTTC. The chain carries TRBV29-1 and TRBJ2-5, with D possibly being TRBD2 (6 bases). V lost 4 bases, J lost 5 bases, and 17 bases lay in between. CDR1 and CDR2 (germline): SQVTM, ANQGSEA. The CDR3 loop spans 14 amino acids.